The rows below give T cell receptor beta chains drawn from one sample of a study of T cell repertoires in cytomegalovirus infection. TCRdb processed the reads anew with MiXCR; each CDR3 protein has one entry. Of more than 250,000 distinct CDR3 sequences detected, 25% appear once; the ten largest clones hold 13%. These receptors' targets are unknown. The sample consisted of cultured PBMCs, taken from culture after CMV antigen stimulation. The receptors were sampled from a human donor in good health (CMV status not recorded). Some clones in this sample may be carry-over from other donors' samples. Each CDR3 is given without its conserved first and last residue. The D gene is left open where the match is weak.

.,TRBV30,AWSVSEQETQY
TRBD2,TRBV7-2,ASTAGLAAVTDTQY
.,TRBV4-1,ASSQGGTSNEQF
.,TRBV7-2,ASSKIIANEQF
.,TRBV7-2,ASSLVQTLEQF
.,TRBV7-8,ASSLEATLIQNTGELF
TRBD2,TRBV6-2/TRBV6-3,ASSPTSLTDEQF
.,TRBV6-6,ASSDPPSYEQY
TRBD2,TRBV27,ASSLTRTSGREGAQY
TRBD2,TRBV6-5,ASSYWTSGTSDTQY
TRBD2,TRBV7-2,ASSPWASGGTFNEQF
.,TRBV7-9,ASSSPGRSFTDTQY
TRBD1,TRBV29-1,SVGDRVGEKLF
.,TRBV27,ASSLMAGGNQPQH
.,TRBV24-1,ATSDWDGQTIANTGELF
TRBD1,TRBV19,ASGLTGGYNEQF
TRBD1,TRBV11-3,ASSTGQGTDTQY
TRBD2,TRBV15,ATSREGLAGVGETQY
.,TRBV29-1,SVHSGEQY
.,TRBV7-2,ASSGDRYNEQF
.,TRBV19,ASSADRYYGYT
TRBD1,TRBV7-9,ASRGQSQETQY
.,TRBV4-1,ASSHGSVRNYYNEQF
.,TRBV7-2,ASSLWSGGPDQPQH
.,TRBV7-2,ASSQGPGRNEQF
.,TRBV6-5,ASSYTIKETQY
.,TRBV11-2,ASSLDVTRYNEQF
TRBD2,TRBV12-5,ASGLVPAGETGELF
.,TRBV7-9,ASSLMAQFQTNTGELF
.,TRBV18,ASSPPGHQETQY
TRBD1,TRBV7-9,ASSSLNRGRAADTQY
.,TRBV4-3,ASSQDPAGRQETQY
.,TRBV28,ASSFLISQGWEKLF
TRBD2,TRBV7-2,ASSLVRVAGGHEQY
TRBD2,TRBV27,ASSPNGLAGEQF
.,TRBV5-5,ASSLVGDYNEQF
TRBD2,TRBV7-9,ASSLQGVGGLGY
TRBD2,TRBV7-2,ASSSLSGSINEQF
TRBD1,TRBV12-5,ASGTGRVGQGAGAF
TRBD1,TRBV7-3,ASSGTGTGYEQY
.,TRBV6-1,ASSEGGEQY
TRBD1,TRBV28,ASSPQLGQGRSTGELF
.,TRBV7-2,ASSFSQGDGYT
TRBD2,TRBV6-1,ASSFRLAVSYNEQF
.,TRBV29-1,SDSTGPWYGYT
TRBD1,TRBV10-3,AISPLRTGSEETQY
.,TRBV3-1,ASRPMDDTGELF